These T cell receptor beta chains were read from a single sample in a study of T cell responses to AZD1222 COVID-19 vaccine. Assay used: immunoSEQ multiplex PCR; TCRdb lists only in-frame clones, some missing. The data contain some 130,000 clones, over 90% of them singletons. This specimen consisted of peripheral blood, obtained on day 0 of AZD1222 vaccination. The receptors here all came from an adult in good health. CDR3s include the opening cysteine and the closing phenylalanine or tryptophan.

J gene: TRBJ1-2; V gene: TRBV27; CDR3 protein: CASSRQGANYGYTF
J gene: TRBJ2-3; V gene: TRBV7-9; CDR3 protein: CASSPRGGDGDTQYF
J gene: TRBJ1-2; V gene: TRBV7-9; CDR3 protein: CASSSPGLDGYTF
J gene: TRBJ2-3; V gene: TRBV5-1; CDR3 protein: CASSGWGDTQYF
J gene: TRBJ1-2; V gene: TRBV5-1; CDR3 protein: CASSLGPGQGAYGYTF
J gene: TRBJ1-4; V gene: TRBV11-2; CDR3 protein: CASSLLGGEVELFF
J gene: TRBJ1-4; V gene: TRBV27; CDR3 protein: CASSFKTANEKLFF
J gene: TRBJ1-1; V gene: TRBV5-1; CDR3 protein: CASSYNMNTEAFF
J gene: TRBJ2-5; V gene: TRBV10-3; CDR3 protein: CAISVSGGETQYF
J gene: TRBJ2-5; V gene: TRBV7-3; CDR3 protein: CASSRGSSSSETQYF
J gene: TRBJ2-7; V gene: TRBV18; CDR3 protein: CASSPPGRAEQYF
J gene: TRBJ2-1; V gene: TRBV7-9; CDR3 protein: CASSTWSGGRNEQFF
J gene: TRBJ1-1; V gene: TRBV6-5; CDR3 protein: CASSSLWGNTEAFF
J gene: TRBJ1-2; V gene: TRBV3-1/TRBV3-2; CDR3 protein: CASSQDLGGPYGYTF
J gene: TRBJ2-3; V gene: TRBV5-1; CDR3 protein: CASSPVVGTDTQYF
J gene: TRBJ2-7; V gene: TRBV7-9; CDR3 protein: CASSPDRASYEQYF
J gene: TRBJ2-1; V gene: TRBV5-1; CDR3 protein: CASSLGVIGDNEQFF
J gene: TRBJ2-7; V gene: TRBV5-1; CDR3 protein: CASSFEWGPSYEQYF
J gene: TRBJ1-5; V gene: TRBV9; CDR3 protein: CASSVGANSNQPQHF
J gene: TRBJ2-3; V gene: TRBV5-4; CDR3 protein: CASSSSTDTQYF
J gene: TRBJ2-7; V gene: TRBV5-1; CDR3 protein: CASSLGGGMPYEQYF
J gene: TRBJ1-1; V gene: TRBV30; CDR3 protein: CAWSEGPEAFF
J gene: TRBJ1-1; V gene: TRBV7-3; CDR3 protein: CASSSSRGTEAFF
J gene: TRBJ1-5; V gene: TRBV2; CDR3 protein: CASRTGRSNQPQHF
J gene: TRBJ2-6; V gene: TRBV10-3; CDR3 protein: CAILRTSGANVLTF
J gene: TRBJ2-7; V gene: TRBV27; CDR3 protein: CASNQGRGGENEQYF
J gene: TRBJ2-1; V gene: TRBV3-1/TRBV3-2; CDR3 protein: CASSRDTRGDNEQFF
J gene: TRBJ1-6; V gene: TRBV27; CDR3 protein: CASSSQSNSPLHF
J gene: TRBJ1-1; V gene: TRBV7-3; CDR3 protein: CASSLSRVGAFF
J gene: TRBJ2-7; V gene: TRBV12-3/TRBV12-4; CDR3 protein: CASRRGRSYEQYF
J gene: TRBJ2-1; V gene: TRBV28; CDR3 protein: CASSFRLNEQFF
J gene: TRBJ2-7; V gene: TRBV5-3; CDR3 protein: CARSAWGYF
J gene: TRBJ2-1; V gene: TRBV6-4; CDR3 protein: CASSASSGGANEQFF
J gene: TRBJ1-2; V gene: TRBV18; CDR3 protein: CASSSLSDNYGYTF